This T cell receptor beta chain emerged from a study of blood T cell repertoires in COVID-19. Looking at the study overall: Italy, Spain and the United States were the sources of the convalescent and acute COVID-19 samples.

Clones were read by immunoSEQ multiplex PCR, and TCRdb kept only the in-frame ones, dropping some. Of 350,000 to 400,000 clones listed, 70% to 90% are singletons. Germline V gives CDR1 MNHEY, CDR2 SVGAGI. V gave up 6 bases and J gave up 4 bases, with 10 bases separating them. The CDR3 has 13 amino acids. This study enrolled people aged about 18 to 95 from about 26 US geographic areas. The sequenced sample consisted of PBMCs or T cells enriched from blood (not recorded which). The chain has TRBV6-5 and TRBJ1-3, with D unclear. This sequence originates from a woman aged 25 to 39 with acute COVID-19. CDR3 protein: CASRSPTGNTIYF. As DNA, the CDR3 is TGTGCCAGCAGGAGCCCGACAGGAAACACCATATATTTT.